This T cell receptor (beta chain) was obtained from a study of identical twins. Study observations and caveats: Less excess twin sharing appeared in beta out-of-frame sequences. A lower insertion count was a feature of abundant cord blood beta clonotypes, with no such feature in memory repertoires.

TCRdb called the 5' RACE reads again in MiXCR, with one record for every CDR3 protein. The profile covers around 370,000 distinct CDR3 sequences, with 9% appearing a single time and under 9.5% taken by the ten largest. Among all donors, each was a healthy Caucasian. To note about this clonotype: Its specificity is not known.

This clonotype originated in a woman aged 45-65 years in good health. Input material: naive T cells sorted from blood.

CDR3 amino acids: CATGPGGLLNLAKNIQYF. The CDR3 DNA reads TGTGCCACCGGTCCAGGGGGCCTTCTAAATCTAGCCAAAAACATTCAGTACTTC. This rearrangement joins TRBV24-1 to TRBJ2-4, with 8 bases that match TRBD1. Germline V gene sequence: CDR1 KGHDR, CDR2 SFDVKD. Unmatched junction bases numbered 15, after V lost 9 bases and J lost 0 bases. The CDR3 is 18 residues long.